These 2 T cell receptor beta chains were sequenced from one sample in a study of T cell responses to AZD1222 COVID-19 vaccine. Assay used: immunoSEQ multiplex PCR; TCRdb lists only in-frame clones, some missing. The sample includes some 100,000 clones, about 82% seen only once; the top ten take 1.4%. The sample consisted of peripheral blood, taken on day 0 of AZD1222 vaccination. The receptors were sampled from an adult in good health.

In regard to this clone: The junction does not match germline at one end; this may be a read error. The rearrangement uses TRBV7-9 and TRBJ2-1; D call uncertain. The CDR3 has 17 residues. The germline gives CDR1 SEHNR, CDR2 FQNEAQ (reference sequence). The DNA of the CDR3 is TGTGCCAGCACCTTAGGTCAGCAGGAACGCTCCTACAATGAGCAGTTCTTC. Its protein product is CASTLGQQERSYNEQFF.

This clone was detected ten times or more. V gene TRBV24-1 combines with J gene TRBJ2-7; 9 nucleotides match TRBD2. V shed 7 bases and J 8 bases; nucleotides not matched to a gene: 8. The CDR3 is made up of 13 amino acids. The germline CDR1 and CDR2 sequences are KGHDR and SFDVKD. DNA for the CDR3: TGTGCCACCAGCGAGACCGCGGGGGGGAAGCAGTACTTC. Residues: CATSETAGGKQYF.